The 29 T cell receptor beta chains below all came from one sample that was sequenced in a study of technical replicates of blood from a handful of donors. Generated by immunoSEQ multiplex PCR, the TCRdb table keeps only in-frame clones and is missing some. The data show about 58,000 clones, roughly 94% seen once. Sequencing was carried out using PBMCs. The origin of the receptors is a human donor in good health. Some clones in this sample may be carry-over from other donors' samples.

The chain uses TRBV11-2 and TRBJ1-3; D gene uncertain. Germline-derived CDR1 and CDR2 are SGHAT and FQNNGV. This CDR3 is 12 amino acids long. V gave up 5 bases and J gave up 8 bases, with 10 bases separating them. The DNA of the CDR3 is TGTGCCAGCAGCCCCTCTTTTGACACCATATATTTT. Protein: CASSPSFDTIYF.

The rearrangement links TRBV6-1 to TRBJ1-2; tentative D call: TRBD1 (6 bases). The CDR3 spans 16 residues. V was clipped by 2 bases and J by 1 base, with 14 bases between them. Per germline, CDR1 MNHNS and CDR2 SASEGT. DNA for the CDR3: TGTGCCAGCAGTGAATATGACAGGAGAAATAACTATGGCTACACCTTC. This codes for CASSEYDRRNNYGYTF.

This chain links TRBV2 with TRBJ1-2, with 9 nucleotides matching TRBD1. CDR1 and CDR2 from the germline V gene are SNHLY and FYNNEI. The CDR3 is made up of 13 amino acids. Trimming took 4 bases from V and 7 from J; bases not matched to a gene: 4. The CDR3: CASSADRGVGYTF. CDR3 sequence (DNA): TGTGCCAGCAGTGCGGACAGGGGCGTTGGCTACACCTTC.

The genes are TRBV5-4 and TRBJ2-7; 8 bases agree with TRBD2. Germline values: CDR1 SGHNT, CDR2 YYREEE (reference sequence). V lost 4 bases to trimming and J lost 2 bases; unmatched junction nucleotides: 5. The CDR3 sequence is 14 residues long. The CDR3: CASSHPGLAYEQYF. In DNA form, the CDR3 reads TGTGCCAGCAGCCACCCGGGACTAGCCTACGAGCAGTACTTC.

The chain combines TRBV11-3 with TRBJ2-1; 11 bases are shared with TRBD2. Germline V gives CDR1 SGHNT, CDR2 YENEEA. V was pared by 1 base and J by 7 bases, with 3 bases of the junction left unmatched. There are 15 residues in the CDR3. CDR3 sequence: CASSLGLAGGNEQFF. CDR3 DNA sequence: TGTGCCAGCAGCTTAGGTCTAGCGGGAGGTAATGAGCAGTTCTTC.

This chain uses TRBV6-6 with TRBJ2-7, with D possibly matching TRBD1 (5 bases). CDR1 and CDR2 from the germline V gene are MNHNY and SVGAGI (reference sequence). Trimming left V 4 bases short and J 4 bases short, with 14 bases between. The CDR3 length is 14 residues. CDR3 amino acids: CASSSTTVRYEQYF. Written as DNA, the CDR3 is TGTGCCAGCAGTTCGACGACAGTACGGTACGAGCAGTACTTC.

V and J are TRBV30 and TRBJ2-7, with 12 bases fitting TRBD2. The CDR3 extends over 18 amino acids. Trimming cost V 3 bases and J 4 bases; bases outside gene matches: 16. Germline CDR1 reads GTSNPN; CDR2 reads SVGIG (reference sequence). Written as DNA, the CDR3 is TGTGCCTGGAGCCGACAGACTAGCGGGAGACGGCTGGGATACGAGCAGTACTTC. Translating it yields CAWSRQTSGRRLGYEQYF.

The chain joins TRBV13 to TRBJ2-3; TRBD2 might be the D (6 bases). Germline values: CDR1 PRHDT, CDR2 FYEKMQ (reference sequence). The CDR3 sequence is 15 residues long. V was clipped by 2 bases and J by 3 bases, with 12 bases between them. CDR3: CASSLKGSGTDTQYF. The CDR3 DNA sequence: TGTGCCAGCAGCTTAAAGGGTAGCGGTACAGATACGCAGTATTTT. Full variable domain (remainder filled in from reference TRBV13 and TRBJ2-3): AAGVIQSPRHLIKEKRETATLKCYPIPRHDTVYWYQQGPGQDPQFLISFYEKMQSDKGSIPDRFSAQQFSDYHSELNMSSLELGDSALYFCASSLKGSGTDTQYFGPGTRLTVL.

CDR3 DNA: TGTGCCAGCAGCCGACGGGAGTCACCCCTCCACTTT. This encodes CASSRRESPLHF. The rearrangement links TRBV7-9 to TRBJ1-6; D is undetermined. Germline V lookup: CDR1 SEHNR, CDR2 FQNEAQ (reference sequence). Trimming cost V 5 bases and J 10 bases, with 9 bases left between them. This CDR3 has 12 residues. Using reference TRBV7-9 and TRBJ1-6 for the parts outside the CDR3, the full variable domain is DTGVSQNPRHKITKRGQNVTFRCDPISEHNRLYWYRQTLGQGPEFLTYFQNEAQLEKSRLLSDRFSAERPKGSFSTLEIQRTEQGDSAMYLCASSRRESPLHFGNGTRLTVT.

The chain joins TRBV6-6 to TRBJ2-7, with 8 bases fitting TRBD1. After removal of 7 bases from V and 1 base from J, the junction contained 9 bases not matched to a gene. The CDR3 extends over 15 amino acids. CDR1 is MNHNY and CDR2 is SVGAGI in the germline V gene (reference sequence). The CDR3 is CASTFDRGRSYEQYF. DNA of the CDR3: TGTGCCAGCACCTTCGACAGGGGTAGGTCCTACGAGCAGTACTTC.

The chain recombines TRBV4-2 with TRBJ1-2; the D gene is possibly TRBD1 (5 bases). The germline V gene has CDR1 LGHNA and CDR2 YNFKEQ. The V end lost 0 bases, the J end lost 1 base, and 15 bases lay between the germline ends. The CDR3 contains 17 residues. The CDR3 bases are TGTGCCAGCAGCCAAGATAGCGGGAGACAGAGTAACTATGGCTACACCTTC. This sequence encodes CASSQDSGRQSNYGYTF.

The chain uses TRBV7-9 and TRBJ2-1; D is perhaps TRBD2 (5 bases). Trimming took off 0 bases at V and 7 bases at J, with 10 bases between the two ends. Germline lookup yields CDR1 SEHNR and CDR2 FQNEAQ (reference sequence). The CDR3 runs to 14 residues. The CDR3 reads CASSLARGANEQFF. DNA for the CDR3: TGTGCCAGCAGCTTAGCTCGGGGAGCGAATGAGCAGTTCTTC.

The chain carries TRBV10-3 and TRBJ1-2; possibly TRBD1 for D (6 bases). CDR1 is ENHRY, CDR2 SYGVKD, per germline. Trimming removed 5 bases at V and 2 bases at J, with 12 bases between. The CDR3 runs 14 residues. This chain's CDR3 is CAISPDRSNYGYTF. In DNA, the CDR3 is TGTGCCATCAGTCCCGACAGGAGCAACTATGGCTACACCTTC.

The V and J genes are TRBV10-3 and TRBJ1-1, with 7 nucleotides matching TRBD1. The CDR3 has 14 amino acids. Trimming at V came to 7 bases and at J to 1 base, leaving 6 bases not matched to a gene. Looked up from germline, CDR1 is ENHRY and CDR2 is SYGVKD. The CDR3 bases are TGTGCCATCACCGGACAGGTGGGGAACACTGAAGCTTTCTTT. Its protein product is CAITGQVGNTEAFF.

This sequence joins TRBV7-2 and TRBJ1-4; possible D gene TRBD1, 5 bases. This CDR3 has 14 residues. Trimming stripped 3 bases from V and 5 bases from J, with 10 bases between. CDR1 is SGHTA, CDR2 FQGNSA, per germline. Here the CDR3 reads CASSLRDGNEKLFF. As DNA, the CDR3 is TGTGCCAGCAGCTTGCGGGACGGGAATGAAAAACTGTTTTTT.

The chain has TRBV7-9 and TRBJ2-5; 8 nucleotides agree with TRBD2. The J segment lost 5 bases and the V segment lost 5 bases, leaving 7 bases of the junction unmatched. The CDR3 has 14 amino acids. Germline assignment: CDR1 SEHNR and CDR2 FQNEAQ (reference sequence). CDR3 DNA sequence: TGTGCCAGCAGCCCTGGACTAGCCGGGGAGACCCAGTACTTC. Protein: CASSPGLAGETQYF.

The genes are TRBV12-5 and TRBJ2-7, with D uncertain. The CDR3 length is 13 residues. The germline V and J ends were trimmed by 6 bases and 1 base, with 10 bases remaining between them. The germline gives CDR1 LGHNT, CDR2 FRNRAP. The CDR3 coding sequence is TGTGCTAGTGGCCAATCAGGATCCTACGAGCAGTACTTC. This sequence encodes CASGQSGSYEQYF.

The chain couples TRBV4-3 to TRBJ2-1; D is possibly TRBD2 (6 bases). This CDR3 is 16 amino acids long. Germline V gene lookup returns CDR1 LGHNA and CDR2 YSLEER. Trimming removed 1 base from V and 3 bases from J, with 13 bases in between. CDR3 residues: CASSQGFGGDYNEQFF. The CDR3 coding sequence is TGCGCCAGCAGCCAAGGATTCGGCGGGGACTACAATGAGCAGTTCTTC.

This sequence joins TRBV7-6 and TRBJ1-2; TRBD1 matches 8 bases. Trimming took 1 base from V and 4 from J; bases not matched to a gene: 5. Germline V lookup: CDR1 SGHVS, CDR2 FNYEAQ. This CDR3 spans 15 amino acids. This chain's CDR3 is CASSLGGTGGYGYTF. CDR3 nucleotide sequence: TGTGCCAGCAGCTTAGGTGGGACAGGCGGCTATGGCTACACCTTC.

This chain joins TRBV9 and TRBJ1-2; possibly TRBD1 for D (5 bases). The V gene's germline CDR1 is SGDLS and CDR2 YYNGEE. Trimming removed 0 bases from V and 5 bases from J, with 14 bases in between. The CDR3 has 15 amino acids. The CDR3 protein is CASSVDPDIAYGYTF. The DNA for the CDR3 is TGTGCCAGCAGCGTAGACCCGGACATCGCATATGGCTACACCTTC.

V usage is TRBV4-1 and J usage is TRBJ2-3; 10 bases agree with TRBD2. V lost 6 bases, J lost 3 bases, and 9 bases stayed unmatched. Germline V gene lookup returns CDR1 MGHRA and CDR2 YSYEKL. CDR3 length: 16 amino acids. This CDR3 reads CASRVRSGGATDTQYF. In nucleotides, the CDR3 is TGCGCCAGCAGAGTCCGGAGCGGGGGGGCAACAGATACGCAGTATTTT.

The CDR3 protein is CASSHLGTATGNTIYF. The CDR3 bases are TGCGCCAGCAGCCATCTCGGGACAGCTACTGGAAACACCATATATTTT. The V and J genes are TRBV4-1 and TRBJ1-3, with TRBD1 identical over 7 bases. CDR1 and CDR2 from the germline V gene are MGHRA and YSYEKL. The CDR3 is 16 residues long. Losses at the gene ends were 3 bases for V and 2 bases for J; bases not matched to a gene: 7.

CDR3: CASSGGAAGAPLHF. CDR3 coding DNA: TGTGCCAGCAGCGGGGGGGCTGCTGGGGCACCCCTCCACTTT. J is TRBJ1-6 and V is TRBV5-4; maybe TRBD1 (6 bases). V was clipped by 4 bases and J by 11 bases, with 16 bases between them. Germline CDR1 SGHNT, CDR2 YYREEE (reference sequence). The length of the CDR3 is 14 residues.

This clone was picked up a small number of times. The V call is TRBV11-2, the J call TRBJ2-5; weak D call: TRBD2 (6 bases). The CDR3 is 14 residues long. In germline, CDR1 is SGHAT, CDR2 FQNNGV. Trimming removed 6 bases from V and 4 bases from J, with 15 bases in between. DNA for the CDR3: TGTGCCAGCAGTTTGGGACCGCGGGGAGAGACCCAGTACTTC. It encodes CASSLGPRGETQYF.

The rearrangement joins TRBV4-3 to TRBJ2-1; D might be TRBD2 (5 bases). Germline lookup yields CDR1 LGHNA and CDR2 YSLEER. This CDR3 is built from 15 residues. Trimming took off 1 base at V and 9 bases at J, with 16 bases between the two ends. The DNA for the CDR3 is TGCGCCAGCAGCCAAGTTCGCGGGTTCGACGGTGAGCAGTTCTTC. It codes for CASSQVRGFDGEQFF.

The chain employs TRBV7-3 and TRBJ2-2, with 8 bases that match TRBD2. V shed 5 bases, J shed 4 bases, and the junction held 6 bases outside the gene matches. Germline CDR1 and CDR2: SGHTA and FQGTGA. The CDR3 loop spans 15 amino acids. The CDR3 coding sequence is TGTGCCAGCAGCCTACGCGGGGGGTCCACCGGGGAGCTGTTTTTT. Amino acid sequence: CASSLRGGSTGELFF.

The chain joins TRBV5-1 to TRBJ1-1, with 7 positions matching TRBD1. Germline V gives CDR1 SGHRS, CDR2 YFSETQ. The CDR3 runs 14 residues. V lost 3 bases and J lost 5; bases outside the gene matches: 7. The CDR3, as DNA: TGCGCCAGCAGCTCCAGGGGGGATGGGACTGAAGCTTTCTTT. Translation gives CASSSRGDGTEAFF.

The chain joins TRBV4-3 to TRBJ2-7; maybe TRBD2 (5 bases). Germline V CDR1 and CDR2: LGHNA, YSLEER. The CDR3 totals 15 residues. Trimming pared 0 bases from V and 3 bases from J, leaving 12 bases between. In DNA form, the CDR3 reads TGCGCCAGCAGCCAAGATCTGTGGGAGAACTACGAGCAGTACTTC. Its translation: CASSQDLWENYEQYF.

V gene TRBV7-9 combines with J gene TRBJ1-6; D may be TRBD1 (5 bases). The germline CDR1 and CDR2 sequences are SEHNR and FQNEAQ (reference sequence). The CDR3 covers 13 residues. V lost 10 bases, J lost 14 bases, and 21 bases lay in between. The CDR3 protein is CATEPGTSSALHF. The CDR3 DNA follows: TGTGCCACCGAACCCGGGACTTCCTCAGCCCTCCACTTT.